These 21 T cell receptor beta chains were sequenced from one sample in a study of blood T cell repertoires in COVID-19. Only in-frame clones appear in the TCRdb table, and some are missing; sequencing was by immunoSEQ multiplex PCR. This sample has about 210,000 clones; about 86% occur once, and the top ten carry 2.9%. Sequencing was carried out using peripheral blood. These receptors came from a man aged 50-60 years with active or convalescent COVID-19.

The chain joins TRBV7-8 to TRBJ1-1, with 9 bases fitting TRBD1. The germline V gene has CDR1 SGHVS and CDR2 FQNEAQ. The CDR3 runs to 18 residues. The V gene end was trimmed by 4 bases and the J gene end by 3 bases; junction bases not matched to a gene: 15. The CDR3 here is CASSSYRGLDWVYTEAFF. As DNA, the CDR3 is TGTGCCAGCAGCTCATACAGGGGGCTCGATTGGGTATACACTGAAGCTTTCTTT.

This clone is a singleton in its sample. This chain links TRBV4-1 with TRBJ1-4, with D possibly matching TRBD1 (6 bases). The CDR3 length is 19 residues. CDR1 MGHRA and CDR2 YSYEKL come from the germline V gene. The ends were cut back, 0 bases at V and 3 bases at J, with 20 bases in the middle. The CDR3 here is CASSQERSGGAASNEKLFF. DNA of the CDR3: TGCGCCAGCAGCCAAGAGCGGTCCGGGGGGGCCGCTTCTAATGAAAAACTGTTTTTT.

This rearrangement joins TRBV6-5 to TRBJ2-2; 7 positions match TRBD1. Germline CDR1 and CDR2: MNHEY and SVGAGI. This CDR3 has 16 residues. The V and J ends lost 2 bases and 4 bases, in that order; junction bases with no gene match: 7. The CDR3 region is CASSYGDRVLTGELFF. The CDR3 DNA follows: TGTGCCAGCAGTTACGGAGACAGGGTTCTCACCGGGGAGCTGTTTTTT.

This sequence joins TRBV24-1 and TRBJ2-2, with a weak D call TRBD1 (5 bases). The CDR3 is 15 residues long. The ends were cut back, 5 bases at V and 3 bases at J, with 12 bases in the middle. Germline CDR1 and CDR2: KGHDR and SFDVKD. CDR3 nucleotide sequence: TGTGCCACCAGTGCCGACAGAAAGTACACCGGGGAGCTGTTTTTT. Protein product: CATSADRKYTGELFF.

This sequence joins TRBV25-1 and TRBJ2-7; 14 bases agree with TRBD2. V was pared by 11 bases and J by 11 bases, with 8 bases of the junction left unmatched. Germline assignment: CDR1 MGHDK and CDR2 SYGVNS. The CDR3 totals 12 residues. CDR3 in amino acids: CAAGLAGEPEYF. As DNA, the CDR3 is TGTGCCGCGGGACTAGCGGGAGAACCGGAGTACTTC.

This chain uses TRBV18 with TRBJ1-2; unclear D gene. CDR3 length equals 13 residues. The germline V gene encodes CDR1 KGHSH and CDR2 LQKENI. Between the trimmed V and J ends, which lost 1 base and 3 bases, there was a span of 6 bases. The CDR3 protein is CASSPRGDYGYTF. The CDR3 bases are TGTGCCAGCTCACCACGAGGAGACTATGGCTACACCTTC. The full variable domain, its missing parts supplied by reference TRBV18 and TRBJ1-2, is NAGVMQNPRHLVRRRGQEARLRCSPMKGHSHVYWYRQLPEEGLKFMVYLQKENIIDESGMPKERFSAEFPKEGPSILRIQQVVRGDSAAYFCASSPRGDYGYTFGSGTRLTVV.

This sequence joins TRBV7-8 and TRBJ2-7; D possibly corresponds to TRBD1 (6 bases). V lost 5 bases, J lost 3 bases, and 17 bases lay in between. Looked up from germline, CDR1 is SGHVS and CDR2 is FQNEAQ. There are 15 residues in the CDR3. The CDR3 protein is CASSPHRESDYEQYF. The CDR3, as DNA: TGTGCCAGCAGCCCTCACAGGGAATCGGACTACGAGCAGTACTTC.

The chain is built from TRBV7-8 and TRBJ2-1; TRBD2 aligns across 10 bases. V was pared by 1 base and J by 0 bases, with 3 bases of the junction left unmatched. Germline V gives CDR1 SGHVS, CDR2 FQNEAQ. The CDR3 length is 17 residues. CDR3 sequence: CASSLELAGSSYNEQFF. CDR3 DNA: TGTGCCAGCAGCTTAGAACTAGCGGGGAGCTCCTACAATGAGCAGTTCTTC.

V and J are TRBV15 and TRBJ2-7; possibly TRBD2 for D (6 bases). Germline V gene sequence: CDR1 LNHNV, CDR2 YYDKDF (reference sequence). V lost 0 bases and J lost 2, with 14 bases in between. The CDR3 contains 16 residues. The CDR3 DNA reads TGTGCCACCAGCAGAGATCGGGAGACCGCCCCCTACGAGCAGTACTTC. Its translation is CATSRDRETAPYEQYF.

The V call is TRBV28, the J call TRBJ2-7; maybe TRBD1 (6 bases). There are 15 residues in the CDR3. CDR1 and CDR2 from the germline V gene are MDHEN and SYDVKM. V was clipped by 5 bases and J by 0 bases, with 14 bases between them. The DNA for the CDR3 is TGTGCCAGCAGTGCGCCCGGGACACACTCCTACGAGCAGTACTTC. It specifies CASSAPGTHSYEQYF.

The V call is TRBV5-1, the J call TRBJ2-7, with a tentative D call TRBD1 (5 bases). Trimming stripped 0 bases from V and 4 bases from J, with 11 bases between. The CDR3 consists of 14 residues. The germline gives CDR1 SGHRS, CDR2 YFSETQ. For the CDR3, the DNA is TGCGCCAGCAGCTTGGATGGACACCCATACGAGCAGTACTTC. This translates into CASSLDGHPYEQYF.

The chain couples TRBV19 to TRBJ1-2; 8 nucleotides line up with TRBD1. Trimming cost V 3 bases and J 7 bases; bases outside gene matches: 13. CDR3 length: 16 amino acids. CDR1 LNHDA and CDR2 SQIVND come from the germline V gene (reference sequence). The CDR3 nucleotides read TGTGCCAGTAGTATTGAAGGCCAGGGGGCATATGTTGGCTACACCTTC. Protein sequence: CASSIEGQGAYVGYTF.

The chain combines TRBV5-4 with TRBJ1-1; 7 nucleotides match TRBD1. Germline lookup yields CDR1 SGHNT and CDR2 YYREEE (reference sequence). This CDR3 contains 17 residues. J lost 1 base, V lost 3 bases, and 12 bases had no gene match. CDR3 amino acids: CASSSPTGASGNTEAFF. CDR3 DNA sequence: TGTGCCAGCAGCTCACCTACAGGGGCGAGTGGGAACACTGAAGCTTTCTTT.

The chain recombines TRBV28 with TRBJ1-6; D uncertain. The CDR3 has 16 residues. Germline CDR1 MDHEN, CDR2 SYDVKM. Trimming shortened V by 8 bases and J by 0 bases, and 14 bases separated the two germline ends. The DNA of the CDR3 is TGTGCCAGCGAGGTGGGTTCGAGCTCCTATAATTCACCCCTCCACTTT. Its translation is CASEVGSSSYNSPLHF.

The chain combines TRBV19 with TRBJ1-6; TRBD1 matches 8 bases. Germline loops: CDR1 LNHDA, CDR2 SQIVND (reference sequence). This CDR3 comprises 15 residues. The junction had 9 bases not matched to a gene; V was cut back by 5 bases and J by 9 bases. The CDR3 DNA is TGTGCCAGTAGTCCCCCGGGGACAGGTAGTTCACCCCTCCACTTT. This codes for CASSPPGTGSSPLHF.

The genes are TRBV4-3 and TRBJ2-7; TRBD1 agrees at 7 bases. Unmatched junction bases numbered 5, after V lost 0 bases and J lost 0 bases. The germline CDR1 and CDR2 sequences are LGHNA and YSLEER. The CDR3 spans 16 residues. In DNA, the CDR3 is TGCGCCAGCAGCCAAGACGCGACAGGGTTCTCCTACGAGCAGTACTTC. Its protein product is CASSQDATGFSYEQYF.

This chain uses TRBV9 with TRBJ2-1; D is unclear. The CDR3 is made up of 15 amino acids. Trimming cost V 0 bases and J 0 bases, with 7 bases left between them. Germline V lookup: CDR1 SGDLS, CDR2 YYNGEE. The CDR3 is CASSVGSDSYNEQFF. The CDR3 region has the DNA TGTGCCAGCAGCGTAGGGAGCGACTCCTACAATGAGCAGTTCTTC. The variable domain in full, with the rest retrieved from reference TRBV9 and TRBJ2-1, is DSGVTQTPKHLITATGQRVTLRCSPRSGDLSVYWYQQSLDQGLQFLIQYYNGEERAKGNILERFSAQQFPDLHSELNLSSLELGDSALYFCASSVGSDSYNEQFFGPGTRLTVL.

The chain joins TRBV18 to TRBJ2-7, with 11 bases fitting TRBD2. V gave up 3 bases and J gave up 3 bases; unmatched junction bases: 4. Germline loops: CDR1 KGHSH, CDR2 LQKENI. The CDR3 contains 15 residues. The CDR3 protein is CASSPGLAENYEQYF. In nucleotides, the CDR3 is TGTGCCAGCTCACCGGGACTAGCGGAGAACTACGAGCAGTACTTC.

V is TRBV29-1 and J is TRBJ2-1; 15 bases agree with TRBD2. Germline loops: CDR1 SQVTM, CDR2 ANQGSEA. After removal of 7 bases from V and 7 bases from J, the junction contained 5 bases not matched to a gene. This CDR3 comprises 14 residues. CDR3 protein: CSGTSGGAWNEQFF. The CDR3 DNA reads as TGCAGCGGGACTAGCGGGGGGGCGTGGAATGAGCAGTTCTTC.

The sample holds one count of this clone. CDR3 sequence reads: CASSIGTTGGDGYTF. The DNA for the CDR3 is TGTGCCAGTAGTATAGGAACGACAGGGGGCGATGGCTACACCTTC. This chain links TRBV19 with TRBJ1-2; 10 bases are shared with TRBD1. The CDR3 has 15 residues. V shed 1 base, J shed 6 bases, and the junction held 5 bases outside the gene matches. Germline V CDR1 and CDR2: LNHDA, SQIVND (reference sequence).

The chain uses TRBV6-5 and TRBJ2-2; 7 nucleotides line up with TRBD1. The J segment lost 5 bases and the V segment lost 2 bases, leaving 5 bases of the junction unmatched. The V gene's germline CDR1 is MNHEY and CDR2 SVGAGI. The CDR3 is made up of 15 amino acids. The chain's CDR3 is CASSYKGAFTGELFF. In nucleotides, the CDR3 is TGTGCCAGCAGTTACAAGGGGGCGTTTACCGGGGAGCTGTTTTTT.